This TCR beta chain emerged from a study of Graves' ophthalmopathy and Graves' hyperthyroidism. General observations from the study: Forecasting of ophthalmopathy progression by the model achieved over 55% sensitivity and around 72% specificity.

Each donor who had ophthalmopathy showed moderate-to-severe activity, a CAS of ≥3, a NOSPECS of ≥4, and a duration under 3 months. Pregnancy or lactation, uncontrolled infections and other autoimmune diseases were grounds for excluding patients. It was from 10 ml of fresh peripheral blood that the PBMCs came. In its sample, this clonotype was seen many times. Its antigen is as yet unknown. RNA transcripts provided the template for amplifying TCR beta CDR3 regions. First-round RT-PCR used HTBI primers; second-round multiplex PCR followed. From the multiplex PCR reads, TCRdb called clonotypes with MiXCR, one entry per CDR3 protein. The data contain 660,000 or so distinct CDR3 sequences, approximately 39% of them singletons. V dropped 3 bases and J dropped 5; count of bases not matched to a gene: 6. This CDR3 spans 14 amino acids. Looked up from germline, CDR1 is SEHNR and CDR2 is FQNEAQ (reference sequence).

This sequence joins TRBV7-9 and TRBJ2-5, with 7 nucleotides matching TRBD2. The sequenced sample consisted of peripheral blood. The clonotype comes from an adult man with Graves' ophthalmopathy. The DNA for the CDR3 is TGTGCCAGCAGCTTGACAAGCGGGATGGAGACCCAGTACTTC. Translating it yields CASSLTSGMETQYF.